This TCR beta chain was sequenced for a study of spatial heterogeneity in lung cancer (dated by TCRdb to between 2017 and 2020). Regarding the study in general: Beta-chain transcripts were consistently detected in greater numbers than alpha-chain transcripts, which likely reflected higher beta-chain transcript abundance. TCR repertoire features were related to nonsynonymous mutation counts determined by whole-exome sequencing of tumor tissue. In non-small cell lung cancer, the study quantitatively compared TCR alpha and beta repertoires across several tumor regions, matched nontumor lung, and blood. In the raw uncorrected reads, each unique combination of TCR and UMI appeared more than ten times on average. At surgery, fewer than 250 tumor regions, 63 to 70 matched nontumor lung samples and fewer than 60 PBMC samples were TCR-sequenced for both alpha and beta chains. A strong correlation was found between TCR transcript counts in tumor regions and a T cell transcriptional module score from matched bulk RNA-seq. Results and caveats for the whole study, not just this receptor: Counts of ubiquitous and regional expanded TCRs correlated with counts of ubiquitous and regional nonsynonymous mutations, respectively. Additional single-cell paired TCR alpha and beta sequencing was considered necessary to confirm, at a functional level, the hypothesis that regional TCRs recognize regional mutations. Estimated TCR-seq coverage of tumor T cells was only roughly 7% for alpha chains and approximately 14% for beta chains. The tumor nonsynonymous mutation count correlated with the number of expanded intratumoral alpha and beta TCRs.

In light of the paper, this sample's time point label describes: sample taken at primary tumor resection. The donors were more than 60 patients from the lung TRACERx cohort who had early-stage, untreated non-small cell lung cancer. TCR sequencing used whole RNA extracted from tumor and nontumor lung tissue, or from cryopreserved PBMC samples, without cell sorting. Patients were selected for TCR sequencing only if sufficient RNA was available from at least two tumor regions. A lung pathologist reviewed the tumor and adjacent nontumor lung specimens before the specimens were selected. The CDR3 covers 17 residues, taking in both the cysteine and the phenylalanine. The DNA shown is the 51-base CDR3, in frame from base 1. The germline ends are 22 bases apart after V is trimmed by 7 bases and J by 1 base. For CDR1 and CDR2, the germline V gene lists MNHNS and SASEGT. Library creation used 5' RACE. Sequencing instrument: NextSeq 500. The TCR library protocol attached a unique molecular identifier to each TCR cDNA molecule to allow correction of PCR and sequencing errors. The study's processing was this. TCR identification, UMI-based error correction and CDR3 extraction were performed with Decombinator tools. TCRs above a frequency of 2 per 1,000, corresponding to the top 1% of the tumor frequency distribution, were defined as expanded. Expanded tumor TCRs were classed as regional if statistically deemed absent (corrected P<0.05) from at least one tumor region, otherwise ubiquitous. Rényi diversity was computed with the R vegan package after subsampling each repertoire 100 times to 5,000 TCRs. CDR3 similarity networks were built from amino acid triplet string-kernel similarity, connecting CDR3s with pairwise similarity above 0.82. TCRdb cleaned the public reads at Q25 with fastp, built clones with MiXCR and kept in-frame beta chains. When rows share a CDR3 protein, they turn into one entry using the most common DNA and genes. TCRdb's processing, not the authors' own work, is the source of the V and J calls. Counted in this sample were 15,000 to 20,000 distinct CDR3 sequences; around 6% of them appeared once. The ten largest make up 9% to 12% of the sample.

Concerning this clonotype: The antigen it binds to is not known. No base-level quality is on record; no much larger clone is a single base apart.

The origin of this receptor is a female donor with early-stage non-small cell lung cancer. The rearrangement combines TRBV6-1 with TRBJ1-2, and possibly TRBD1, on 6 matching bases. The sequenced sample was lung tumor tissue, obtained at surgery. The base sequence is TGTGCCAGCACCCGCGAAAAGGGGGGGCATCATAACTATGGCTACACCTTC. Translated, this gives CASTREKGGHHNYGYTF.